This T cell receptor (beta chain) derives from a study of response to subunit inactivated influenza vaccine. Findings and caveats of the study: That few new T cells are recruited by each seasonal influenza vaccination was the authors' suggestion.

One entry per CDR3 protein, called by TCRdb with MiXCR from the RT-PCR reads. The sample carries roughly 170,000 distinct CDR3 sequences, about 9% recorded once. The CDR3 spans 14 residues. Germline lookup yields CDR1 SGHRS and CDR2 YFSETQ. With 0 bases removed from V and 4 bases from J, the gap between germline ends came to 10 bases. This clonotype has ten or more counts. The antigen remains undetermined. Here the sequenced sample was non-naive T cells sorted from PBMCs, taken on the day of vaccination. The source of this sequence is a man aged 50-59 years who received an inactivated influenza vaccine. This rearrangement joins TRBV5-1 to TRBJ1-2; a possible D gene is TRBD1 (6 bases). In DNA form, the CDR3 reads TGCGCCAGCAGCTTGGAGAGGGGGTTCTATGGCTACACCTTC. This gives the protein CASSLERGFYGYTF.